This is a list of T cell receptor beta chains from one sample in a study of post-analysis software for immune sequencing data. One entry per CDR3 protein, called by TCRdb with MiXCR from the PCR reads. This table holds more than 450,000 distinct CDR3 sequences, around a third found once. What was sequenced was blood. The origin of the receptors is a girl aged 2-17 years with multiple sclerosis. Each CDR3 is given with its conserved first and last residue. The D gene is left open where the match is weak. Clone size is given for some rows only: seen once, a few or many times, or a class if the clone is expanded.

v_gene	abundance	d_gene	j_gene	CDR3aa	CDR3nt
TRBV6-4	few	-	TRBJ2-1	CASSALVGGLQFF	TGTGCCAGCAGCGCTCTGGTGGGGGGATTGCAGTTCTTC
TRBV10-3	-	TRBD2	TRBJ2-1	CTISEAASGGYNEQFF	TGTACCATCAGTGAGGCCGCTAGCGGGGGGTACAATGAGCAGTTCTTC
TRBV11-2	-	TRBD1	TRBJ1-2	CASSRGDRGYGYTF	TGTGCCAGCAGCCGCGGGGACAGGGGATATGGCTACACCTTC
TRBV12-3/TRBV12-4	-	TRBD2	TRBJ2-7	CASSSLAGVLAGQYF	TGTGCCAGCAGTTCGCTAGCGGGGGTCCTCGCGGGGCAGTACTTC
TRBV7-4	-	-	TRBJ2-5	CASSLRAHSEYF	TGTGCCAGCAGCTTGCGGGCACATTCGGAGTACTTC
TRBV20-1	-	TRBD2	TRBJ2-3	CSASREVDTQYF	TGCAGTGCTAGTCGGGAGGTAGATACGCAGTATTTT
TRBV5-1	-	TRBD2	TRBJ2-3	CASSSGGFDTDTQYF	TGCGCCAGCAGCTCGGGGGGATTCGACACAGATACGCAGTATTTT
TRBV2	-	TRBD2	TRBJ2-7	CASSDPTSFEQYF	TGTGCCAGCAGTGATCCGACTAGCTTCGAGCAGTACTTC
TRBV7-9	few	TRBD1	TRBJ1-2	CASSLSGGFFGYTF	TGTGCCAGCAGCTTATCAGGGGGCTTTTTTGGCTACACCTTC
TRBV12-3/TRBV12-4	-	-	TRBJ1-1	CASSRRDTTPGAFF	TGTGCCAGCAGTCGTCGGGACACGACACCCGGGGCTTTCTTT
TRBV6-2/TRBV6-3	few	-	TRBJ2-1	CASTTIMGSYNEQFF	TGTGCCAGCACCACCATCATGGGGTCCTACAATGAGCAGTTCTTC
TRBV19	-	-	TRBJ2-4	CASKGTGNLAKNIQYF	TGTGCCAGTAAGGGAACCGGCAACCTAGCCAAAAACATTCAGTACTTC
TRBV6-6	-	-	TRBJ1-1	CASSYDGMKGEAFF	TGTGCCAGCAGTTATGATGGGATGAAGGGTGAAGCTTTCTTT
TRBV3-1	-	-	TRBJ2-7	CASSPDAWRLSYEQYF	TGTGCCAGCAGCCCCGATGCCTGGCGCCTTTCCTACGAGCAGTACTTC
TRBV20-1	few	-	TRBJ2-1	CSARVNSYEQFF	TGCAGTGCTAGAGTAAACAGCTACGAGCAGTTCTTC
TRBV7-8	few	-	TRBJ2-7	CASSLSHLYEQYF	TGTGCCAGCAGCTTAAGTCACCTCTACGAGCAGTACTTC
TRBV6-6	-	-	TRBJ2-6	CASSSMASGANVLTF	TGTGCCAGCAGTTCCATGGCATCGGGGGCCAACGTCCTGACTTTC
TRBV4-1	-	TRBD1	TRBJ1-2	CASSPLQGHRGYGYTF	TGCGCCAGCAGCCCCTTACAAGGCCACAGGGGCTATGGCTACACCTTC
TRBV29-1	few	TRBD1	TRBJ2-5	CSVESDRGPPQYF	TGCAGCGTTGAATCGGACAGGGGGCCGCCCCAGTACTTC
TRBV3-1	-	-	TRBJ2-6	CASSQEVRASGGANVLTF	TGTGCCAGCAGCCAAGAGGTCCGGGCCTCAGGTGGGGCCAACGTCCTGACTTTC
TRBV6-6	-	TRBD2	TRBJ2-7	CASSYPLSGGPYEQYF	TGTGCCAGCAGTTACCCCCTTAGCGGGGGGCCTTACGAGCAGTACTTC
TRBV12-3/TRBV12-4	-	-	TRBJ1-4	CASTRTAANEKLFF	TGTGCCAGCACCCGGACAGCCGCTAATGAAAAACTGTTTTTT
TRBV12-3/TRBV12-4	few	-	TRBJ2-7	CASSLGRLKEQYF	TGTGCCAGCAGTTTAGGACGGTTAAAGGAGCAGTACTTC
TRBV12-3/TRBV12-4	-	-	TRBJ2-5	CASSFRVETQYF	TGTGCCAGCAGTTTCAGGGTTGAGACCCAGTACTTC
TRBV5-1	few	-	TRBJ2-1	CASSLALAAGANEQFF	TGCGCCAGCAGCTTGGCATTGGCAGCTGGGGCCAATGAGCAGTTCTTC
TRBV11-2	few	TRBD2	TRBJ2-3	CASSLVGRGGATQYF	TGTGCCAGCAGCTTAGTTGGGCGGGGGGGCGCTACGCAGTATTTT
TRBV27	-	-	TRBJ1-6	CASRHMRGRSNSPLHF	TGTGCCAGCAGACACATGCGGGGGCGAAGCAATTCACCCCTCCACTTT
TRBV29-1	few	TRBD1	TRBJ2-7	CSVELDRTYEQYF	TGCAGCGTTGAATTGGACAGGACCTACGAGCAGTACTTC
TRBV3-1	-	-	TRBJ2-7	CASSQGSTQGGYF	TGTGCCAGCAGCCAAGGGTCCACGCAGGGGGGGTACTTC
TRBV6-1	-	-	TRBJ1-1	CASSSGPSPAFF	TGTGCCAGCAGTTCCGGGCCTTCCCCGGCTTTCTTT
TRBV27	few	-	TRBJ1-2	CASGYLPPITNYGYTF	TGTGCCAGCGGATACCTTCCTCCCATCACTAACTATGGCTACACCTTC
TRBV3-1	-	-	TRBJ2-1	CASSQAGGPYNEQFF	TGTGCCAGCAGCCAAGCGGGGGGCCCCTACAATGAGCAGTTCTTC
TRBV28	few	-	TRBJ2-6	CASSPHGRSGANVLTF	TGTGCCAGCAGTCCCCACGGGCGCTCTGGGGCCAACGTCCTGACTTTC
TRBV20-1	-	-	TRBJ2-5	CSAQEETQYF	TGCAGTGCGCAGGAAGAGACCCAGTACTTC
TRBV5-4	-	-	TRBJ2-3	CASTAATSSTDTQYF	TGTGCCAGCACGGCGGCTACATCTAGCACAGATACGCAGTATTTT
TRBV5-5	-	-	TRBJ1-5	CASSLAVYSNQPQHF	TGTGCCAGCAGCCTAGCCGTTTATAGCAATCAGCCCCAGCATTTT
TRBV4-2	-	TRBD1	TRBJ2-6	CASSQEDYNADRGPSGANVLTF	TGTGCCAGCAGCCAAGAGGATTATAACGCGGACAGGGGACCTTCTGGGGCCAACGTCCTGACTTTC
TRBV5-1	few	-	TRBJ2-4	CASSLGISNIQYF	TGCGCCAGCAGCCTGGGAATTTCGAACATTCAGTACTTC
TRBV7-2	few	TRBD2	TRBJ2-7	CASSFGSLGGYEQYF	TGTGCCAGCAGCTTCGGCAGCCTCGGGGGGTACGAGCAGTACTTC
TRBV2	few	-	TRBJ2-7	CASIKYTGYEQYF	TGTGCCAGCATTAAGTACACAGGGTACGAGCAGTACTTC
TRBV7-6	few	-	TRBJ1-1	CASSLAAGDLMNTEAFF	TGTGCCAGCAGCTTAGCGGCAGGTGATCTTATGAACACTGAAGCTTTCTTT
TRBV9	once	TRBD2	TRBJ2-3	CASSVGSSGALDTQYF	TGTGCCAGCAGCGTAGGGTCGAGCGGGGCCCTAGATACGCAGTATTTT
TRBV7-9	once	-	TRBJ2-7	CASSPRDPPYEQYF	TGTGCCAGCAGCCCCCGGGACCCTCCCTACGAGCAGTACTTC
TRBV24-1	-	-	TRBJ2-6	CATSAEPGANVLTF	TGTGCCACCAGTGCTGAGCCCGGGGCCAACGTCCTGACTTTC
TRBV9	few	TRBD2	TRBJ2-7	CASSPRGVGFEQYF	TGTGCCAGCAGCCCCCGGGGGGTCGGTTTTGAGCAGTACTTC
TRBV27	-	TRBD2	TRBJ2-3	CASSSGGLSTDTRYF	TGTGCCAGCAGTTCCGGGGGGTTAAGCACAGATACGCGGTATTTT
TRBV20-1	few	TRBD2	TRBJ2-1	CSAPGTSGGFEQFF	TGCAGTGCGCCCGGGACTAGCGGGGGATTTGAGCAGTTCTTC
TRBV19	-	-	TRBJ2-2	CAGAGPNTGELFF	TGTGCCGGCGCGGGACCGAACACCGGGGAGCTGTTTTTT
TRBV27	few	-	TRBJ2-5	CASSTGGTTQYF	TGTGCCAGCAGTACCGGAGGGACGACCCAGTACTTC
TRBV20-1	few	TRBD1	TRBJ1-2	CSANPGGKYGYTF	TGCAGTGCTAACCCAGGGGGGAAGTATGGCTACACCTTC
TRBV5-5	few	-	TRBJ2-3	CASSLDRLTSTDTQYF	TGTGCCAGCAGCTTGGATCGACTAACTAGCACAGATACGCAGTATTTT
TRBV4-1	few	-	TRBJ1-4	CASSQDWEQGLDEKLFF	TGCGCCAGCAGCCAAGATTGGGAGCAGGGGTTGGATGAAAAACTGTTTTTT
TRBV6-5	-	-	TRBJ2-7	CASSRADRNYEQYF	TGTGCCAGCAGTCGCGCGGACAGAAACTACGAGCAGTACTTC
TRBV20-1	many	TRBD2	TRBJ2-5	CLASSGGETQYF	TGCCTGGCGTCTAGCGGGGGAGAGACCCAGTACTTC
TRBV10-3	-	TRBD1	TRBJ2-7	CAISDKTDAGGYEQYF	TGTGCCATCAGTGACAAAACGGATGCAGGGGGCTACGAGCAGTACTTC
TRBV6-1	few	-	TRBJ2-5	CASSEGYSPLQETQYF	TGTGCCAGCAGTGAAGGGTATAGCCCCTTACAAGAGACCCAGTACTTC
TRBV19	-	TRBD1	TRBJ1-5	CASSRQGSHQPQHF	TGTGCCAGTAGTAGACAGGGGAGCCATCAGCCCCAGCATTTT
TRBV12-3/TRBV12-4	-	-	TRBJ2-3	CASNPEGDTQYF	TGTGCCAGCAACCCGGAGGGAGATACGCAGTATTTT
TRBV20-1	few	TRBD1	TRBJ1-6	CSASGQSSYNSPLHF	TGCAGTGCTTCGGGACAGAGCTCCTATAATTCACCCCTCCACTTT